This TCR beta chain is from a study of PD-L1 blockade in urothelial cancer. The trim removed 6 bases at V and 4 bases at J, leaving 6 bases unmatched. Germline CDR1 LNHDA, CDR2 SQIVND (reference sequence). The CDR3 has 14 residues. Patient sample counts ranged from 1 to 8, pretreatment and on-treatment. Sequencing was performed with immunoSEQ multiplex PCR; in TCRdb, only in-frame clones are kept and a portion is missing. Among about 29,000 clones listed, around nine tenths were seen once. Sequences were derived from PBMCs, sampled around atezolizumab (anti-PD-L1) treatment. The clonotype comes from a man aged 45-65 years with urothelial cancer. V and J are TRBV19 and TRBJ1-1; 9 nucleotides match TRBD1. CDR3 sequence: CASSPGTGITEAFF. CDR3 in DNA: TGTGCCAGTAGCCCCGGGACAGGGATCACTGAAGCTTTCTTT.